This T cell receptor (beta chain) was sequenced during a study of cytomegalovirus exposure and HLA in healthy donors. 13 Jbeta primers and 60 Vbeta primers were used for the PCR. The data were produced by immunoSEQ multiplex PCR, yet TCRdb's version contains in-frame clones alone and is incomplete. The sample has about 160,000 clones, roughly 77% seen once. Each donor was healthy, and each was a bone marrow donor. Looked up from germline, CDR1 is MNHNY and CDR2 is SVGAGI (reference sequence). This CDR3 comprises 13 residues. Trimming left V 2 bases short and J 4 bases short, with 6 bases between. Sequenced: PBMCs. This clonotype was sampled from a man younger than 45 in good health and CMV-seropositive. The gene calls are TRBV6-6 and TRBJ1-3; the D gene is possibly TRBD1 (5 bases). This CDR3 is CASSYGGGNTIYF. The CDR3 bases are TGTGCCAGCAGTTACGGGGGGGGAAACACCATATATTTT.